The sequence of this T cell receptor (beta chain) was determined in a study of metastatic and nonmetastatic thyroid tumors. No patient had received any treatment before thyroid surgery. This clone was counted many times. TCRdb re-analyzed the PCR reads using MiXCR. The sample records approximately 40,000 clones, 28% being singletons. The ends were cut back, 9 bases at V and 3 bases at J, with 12 bases in the middle. Germline loops: CDR1 SNHLY, CDR2 FYNNEI. CDR3 length: 13 residues. This TCR derives from a male donor with papillary thyroid cancer or a benign thyroid nodule (not recorded which). Some clones in this sample may be carry-over from other donors' samples. The rearrangement uses TRBV2 and TRBJ1-5, with D unclear. The specimen was blood. The CDR3 loop reads CASCIEDNQPQHF. In nucleotides, the CDR3 is TGTGCCAGTTGCATTGAAGACAATCAGCCCCAGCATTTT.